The 8 T cell receptor beta chains below come from one sample, sequenced in a study of blood T cell repertoires in COVID-19. Profiling relied on immunoSEQ multiplex PCR, and the TCRdb table lists in-frame clones only, not all of them. The sample yields approximately 230,000 clones, about four fifths seen once. Source material: peripheral blood. The source of these receptors is a man older than 75 with acute or convalescent COVID-19.

This clone has only one observation. The chain recombines TRBV7-2 with TRBJ1-1, with TRBD1 identical over 8 bases. Germline V gene lookup returns CDR1 SGHTA and CDR2 FQGNSA. This CDR3 comprises 15 residues. After removal of 5 bases from V and 4 bases from J, the junction contained 9 bases not matched to a gene. CDR3 nucleotides: TGTGCCAGCAGCGATCGCAGGGGGCATGGCACTGAAGCTTTCTTT. Amino acid sequence: CASSDRRGHGTEAFF.

The rearrangement uses TRBV28 and TRBJ1-5; D remains unclear. The CDR3 is 14 residues long. The V gene's germline CDR1 is MDHEN and CDR2 SYDVKM. V was shortened by 4 bases and J by 0 bases, with 7 bases between the two germline ends. In DNA, the CDR3 is TGTGCCAGCAGTTCCCCTAATAGCAATCAGCCCCAGCATTTT. This encodes CASSSPNSNQPQHF.

J is TRBJ1-4 and V is TRBV5-1; no clear D. V gave up 4 bases and J gave up 0 bases, with 10 bases separating them. Germline CDR1 SGHRS, CDR2 YFSETQ. CDR3 size: 15 residues. The DNA for the CDR3 is TGCGCCAGCAGCCCTTTAGCTTCAACTAATGAAAAACTGTTTTTT. Its translation: CASSPLASTNEKLFF.

This chain links TRBV4-1 with TRBJ1-1; TRBD1 matches at 10 bases. V dropped 4 bases and J dropped 3; count of bases not matched to a gene: 11. The germline V gene encodes CDR1 MGHRA and CDR2 YSYEKL. The CDR3 runs 17 residues. In DNA form, the CDR3 reads TGCGCCAGCAGCCCCCCCGGGACAGGGGCGGGTTACACTGAAGCTTTCTTT. It is translated as CASSPPGTGAGYTEAFF.

The V and J genes are TRBV2 and TRBJ2-4; D perhaps matches TRBD2 (5 bases). Deletions cut 3 bases from V and 8 bases from J, with 11 bases between. Germline V gives CDR1 SNHLY, CDR2 FYNNEI. CDR3 length equals 13 residues. The CDR3 nucleotides are TGTGCCAGCAGTGACCCACAGAGGGACATTCAGTACTTC. Protein sequence: CASSDPQRDIQYF.

CDR3 in DNA: TGTGCCAGCAGCGTAGACAGGGGCACCGGGGAGCTGTTTTTT. It translates to CASSVDRGTGELFF. The V gene is TRBV9, the J gene TRBJ2-2; 7 nucleotides line up with TRBD1. The CDR3 consists of 14 residues. CDR1 is SGDLS, CDR2 YYNGEE, per germline. V was clipped by 0 bases and J by 4 bases; unmatched bases: 0.

This sequence joins TRBV5-1 and TRBJ1-1; D is unresolved. Germline V CDR1 and CDR2: SGHRS, YFSETQ. This CDR3 has 12 amino acids. The V end was cut by 4 bases, the J end by 5 bases, with 9 bases between. CDR3 protein: CASSPGRTEAFF. CDR3 DNA: TGCGCCAGCAGCCCGGGTAGGACTGAAGCTTTCTTT.

V gene TRBV3-1 (or the pseudogene TRBV3-2) combines with J gene TRBJ1-1; perhaps TRBD1 as D (6 bases). Per the germline V gene, CDR1 is LGHDT and CDR2 is YNNKEL (reference sequence). This CDR3 region has 13 residues. The V end was cut by 6 bases, the J end by 2 bases, with 10 bases between. The CDR3 here is CASRGTTNTEAFF. CDR3 nucleotides: TGTGCCAGCAGGGGGACAACAAACACTGAAGCTTTCTTT.